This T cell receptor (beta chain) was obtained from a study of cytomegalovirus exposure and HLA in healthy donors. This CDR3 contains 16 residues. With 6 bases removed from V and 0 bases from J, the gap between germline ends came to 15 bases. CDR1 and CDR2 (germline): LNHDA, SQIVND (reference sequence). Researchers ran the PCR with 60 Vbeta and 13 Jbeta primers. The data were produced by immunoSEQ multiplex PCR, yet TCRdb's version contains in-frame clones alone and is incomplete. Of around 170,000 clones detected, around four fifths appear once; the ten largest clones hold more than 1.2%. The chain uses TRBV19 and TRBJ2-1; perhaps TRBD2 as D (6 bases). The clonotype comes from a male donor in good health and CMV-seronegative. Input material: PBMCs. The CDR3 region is CASSPLAVGSYNEQFF. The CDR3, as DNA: TGTGCCAGTAGCCCCTTAGCGGTGGGCTCCTACAATGAGCAGTTCTTC.